The present entry profiles one TCR beta chain with its context. Antigen specificity is unknown. This specimen belongs to a study of a mutant IDH1 vaccine in newly diagnosed glioma. Overall study: Most patients had received both radiotherapy and temozolomide, the prior options being radiotherapy, temozolomide, or both. Study results and limitations: Pseudoprogression showed no apparent link to changes in top peripheral T cell clonotypes.

Time point specified: week 47, end of study. All doses held 300 ug of mutant IDH1 20-mer peptide, with topical imiquimod. New WHO grade 3 or 4 IDH1-mutant, ATRX-lost astrocytomas were present in all donors. The table came from immunoSEQ multiplex PCR; TCRdb's copy has only in-frame clones and leaves some out. In the table there are tens of thousands of clones, approximately 90% of which are singletons. CDR1 is SGHKS, CDR2 YYEKEE, per germline (reference sequence). V was pared by 4 bases and J by 5 bases, with 13 bases of the junction left unmatched. The CDR3 length is 17 residues. The rearrangement joins TRBV5-5 to TRBJ2-2; 8 bases are a match to TRBD2. The sequence was collected from a man in his forties or fifties with glioma. The specimen was PBMCs, collected from a glioma patient whose treatment included an IDH1 peptide vaccine. The CDR3 region is CASSQAPAGGETGELFF. CDR3 sequence (DNA): TGTGCCAGCAGCCAGGCCCCCGCGGGGGGCGAAACCGGGGAGCTGTTTTTT.